This entry lists 5 T cell receptor beta chains sequenced from one sample in a study of response to subunit inactivated influenza vaccine. TCRdb itself ran the RT-PCR reads through MiXCR, one entry per CDR3 protein. This table holds 650,000 to 800,000 distinct CDR3 sequences, approximately 14% found once. This specimen was PBMCs from blood, taken roughly 15 days before vaccination. These receptors all stem from a man over 45 who received an inactivated influenza vaccine.

The J gene is TRBJ1-2, the V gene TRBV6-1; D is uncertain. V lost 6 bases to trimming and J lost 2 bases, with 13 bases between them. This CDR3 region has 14 residues. The germline V gene encodes CDR1 MNHNS and CDR2 SASEGT. In DNA form, the CDR3 reads TGTGCCAGCAGCCGTGAAGAGTTCAACTATGGCTACACCTTC. Translating gives CASSREEFNYGYTF.

This clonotype was detected only a few times. The chain employs TRBV11-2 and TRBJ2-3; the match to TRBD1 covers 9 bases. Germline lookup yields CDR1 SGHAT and CDR2 FQNNGV. Trimming took 8 bases from V and 4 from J; bases not matched to a gene: 7. CDR3 length: 14 residues. This CDR3 reads CASRTGDSPDTQYF. In nucleotides, the CDR3 is TGTGCCAGCCGGACAGGGGATTCCCCAGATACGCAGTATTTT.

In this sample, this clonotype turned up a few times. V usage is TRBV6-5 and J usage is TRBJ2-7, with D perhaps being TRBD1 or TRBD2 (5 bases each). Per germline, CDR1 MNHEY and CDR2 SVGAGI. With 2 bases removed from V and 0 bases from J, the gap between germline ends came to 8 bases. CDR3 length equals 14 residues. CDR3 sequence reads: CASSYGTDSYEQYF. As DNA, the CDR3 is TGTGCCAGCAGTTACGGGACGGACTCCTACGAGCAGTACTTC.

This clonotype was counted only a few times. The V call is TRBV24-1, the J call TRBJ1-2; D gene ambiguous. With 6 bases removed from V and 0 bases from J, the gap between germline ends came to 4 bases. Per germline, CDR1 KGHDR and CDR2 SFDVKD. CDR3 length equals 12 residues. CDR3 loop: CATSKSNYGYTF. For the CDR3, the DNA is TGTGCCACCAGTAAATCTAACTATGGCTACACCTTC.

The V call is TRBV18, the J call TRBJ2-4, with TRBD2 matching over 15 bases. CDR1 KGHSH and CDR2 LQKENI come from the germline V gene. Trimming removed 0 bases from V and 0 bases from J; junction bases left unmatched: 0. This CDR3 has 18 residues. CDR3 loop: CASSPPGLAGGAKNIQYF. CDR3 sequence (DNA): TGTGCCAGCTCACCACCGGGACTAGCGGGGGGAGCCAAAAACATTCAGTACTTC.